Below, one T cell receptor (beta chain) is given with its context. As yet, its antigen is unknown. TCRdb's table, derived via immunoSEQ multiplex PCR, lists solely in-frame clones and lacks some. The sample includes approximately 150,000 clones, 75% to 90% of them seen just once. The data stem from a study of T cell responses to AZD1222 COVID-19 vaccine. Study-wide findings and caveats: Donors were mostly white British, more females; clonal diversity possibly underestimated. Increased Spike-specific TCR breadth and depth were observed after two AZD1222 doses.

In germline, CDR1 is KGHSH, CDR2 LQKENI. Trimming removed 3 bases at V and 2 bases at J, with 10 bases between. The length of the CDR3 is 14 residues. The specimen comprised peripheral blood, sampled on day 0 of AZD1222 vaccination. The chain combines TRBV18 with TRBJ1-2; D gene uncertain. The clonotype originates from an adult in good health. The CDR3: CASSPPTPNYGYTF. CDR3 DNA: TGTGCCAGCTCACCTCCCACGCCGAACTATGGCTACACCTTC.